The 12 T cell receptor beta chains in this list originate from one sample, sequenced in a study of blood T cell repertoires in COVID-19. The assay was immunoSEQ multiplex PCR, and TCRdb's table has in-frame clones only and misses some. Among about 300,000 clones listed, 65% to 85% were seen once. The sample comprised peripheral blood. Receptors originate from a human donor with COVID-19, enrolled during active disease. The donor label of this sample is uncertain.

This chain joins TRBV6-2 or TRBV6-3 and TRBJ2-5; possibly TRBD2 for D (6 bases). Trimming cost V 0 bases and J 4 bases, with 15 bases left between them. CDR1 and CDR2 from the germline V gene are MNHEY and SVGEGT. The CDR3 extends over 16 amino acids. The CDR3 DNA is TGTGCCAGCAGTTACTCCCCGGGGGTGTGGGGAGAGACCCAGTACTTC. Translating gives CASSYSPGVWGETQYF.

V is TRBV4-3 and J is TRBJ2-2, with 8 bases identical to TRBD1. The CDR3 totals 16 residues. V shed 4 bases and J 1 base; nucleotides not matched to a gene: 5. Germline V gene data show CDR1 as LGHNA and CDR2 as YSLEER. The CDR3 here is CASSLQGALNTGELFF. The CDR3 nucleotides read TGCGCCAGCAGCCTTCAGGGGGCCTTGAACACCGGGGAGCTGTTTTTT.

This chain connects TRBV19 to TRBJ1-5, with 7 bases identical to TRBD1. The germline V gene encodes CDR1 LNHDA and CDR2 SQIVND (reference sequence). The J segment lost 0 bases and the V segment lost 5 bases, leaving 7 bases of the junction unmatched. CDR3 size: 16 residues. CDR3 loop: CASSRRQGFSNQPQHF. CDR3 bases: TGTGCCAGTAGTCGCAGACAGGGTTTTAGCAATCAGCCCCAGCATTTT.

This clone was picked up one time. The chain employs TRBV10-2 and TRBJ2-5; D perhaps matches TRBD1 (6 bases). Germline CDR1 reads WSHSY; CDR2 reads SAAADI. This CDR3 comprises 15 residues. V lost 3 bases and J 5 bases, leaving 16 bases between the germline ends. CDR3 sequence: CASSEGGRGMETQYF. CDR3 coding DNA: TGCGCCAGCAGTGAAGGGGGAAGGGGGATGGAGACCCAGTACTTC.

This sequence joins TRBV28 and TRBJ2-2, with D maybe TRBD2 (6 bases). Germline V gene data show CDR1 as MDHEN and CDR2 as SYDVKM. V gave up 6 bases and J gave up 4 bases, with 9 bases separating them. This CDR3 comprises 13 residues. The CDR3, as DNA: TGTGCCAGCAGCGGACTACGCACCGGGGAGCTGTTTTTT. Amino acids: CASSGLRTGELFF.

V and J are TRBV7-2 and TRBJ2-7; D may be TRBD2 (5 bases). Trimming stripped 1 base from V and 0 bases from J, with 10 bases between. Germline CDR1 SGHTA, CDR2 FQGNSA. The CDR3 extends over 15 amino acids. The CDR3 is CASSLVGLASYEQYF. CDR3 nucleotides: TGTGCCAGCAGCTTAGTGGGCCTAGCCTCCTACGAGCAGTACTTC.

The J gene is TRBJ2-5, the V gene TRBV19; 7 nucleotides align to TRBD2. Germline CDR1 reads LNHDA; CDR2 reads SQIVND (reference sequence). CDR3 length equals 14 residues. The J segment lost 3 bases and the V segment lost 7 bases, leaving 8 bases of the junction unmatched. The CDR3 sequence is CASKSSGWEETQYF. In nucleotides, the CDR3 is TGTGCCAGTAAGAGTAGCGGGTGGGAAGAGACCCAGTACTTC. The full variable domain, completed using reference TRBV19 and TRBJ2-5, is DGGITQSPKYLFRKEGQNVTLSCEQNLNHDAMYWYRQDPGQGLRLIYYSQIVNDFQKGDIAEGYSVSREKKESFPLTVTSAQKNPTAFYLCASKSSGWEETQYFGPGTRLLVL.

The chain has TRBV9 and TRBJ2-3; D might be TRBD2 (6 bases). The CDR3 extends over 12 amino acids. The V and J ends lost 4 bases and 7 bases respectively, with 10 bases between them. Germline loops: CDR1 SGDLS, CDR2 YYNGEE. CDR3 loop: CASSPGTYTQYF. The CDR3 DNA is TGTGCCAGCAGCCCTGGGACTTATACGCAGTATTTT.

The chain employs TRBV25-1 and TRBJ1-1; 7 positions match TRBD1. CDR3 length: 13 residues. After removal of 5 bases from V and 3 bases from J, the junction contained 3 bases not matched to a gene. CDR1 is MGHDK and CDR2 is SYGVNS in the germline V gene. CDR3 DNA: TGTGCCAGCAGTTCTACAGGGGACACTGAAGCTTTCTTT. It codes for CASSSTGDTEAFF. The full variable domain, with the rest looked up from reference TRBV25-1 and TRBJ1-1, is EADIYQTPRYLVIGTGKKITLECSQTMGHDKMYWYQQDPGMELHLIHYSYGVNSTEKGDLSSESTVSRIRTEHFPLTLESARPSHTSQYLCASSSTGDTEAFFGQGTRLTVV.

This clone was seen just once. The chain carries TRBV9 and TRBJ2-2; D gene uncertain. The ends were cut back, 0 bases at V and 4 bases at J, with 10 bases in the middle. Germline V lookup: CDR1 SGDLS, CDR2 YYNGEE. This CDR3 has 15 amino acids. Here the CDR3 reads CASSVAGSFTGELFF. The CDR3 DNA reads TGTGCCAGCAGCGTAGCAGGCAGCTTCACCGGGGAGCTGTTTTTT.

This clone was seen more than once but under ten times. The CDR3 reads CASIPSAGFTGELFF. In DNA form, the CDR3 reads TGTGCCAGTATCCCATCAGCGGGATTCACCGGGGAGCTGTTTTTT. The V call is TRBV19, the J call TRBJ2-2; 7 bases line up with TRBD2. Germline-derived CDR1 and CDR2 are LNHDA and SQIVND (reference sequence). V gave up 7 bases and J gave up 4 bases; unmatched junction bases: 9. This CDR3 has 15 residues.

The J gene is TRBJ2-1, the V gene TRBV1; the tabulated D call, TRBD2, remains unverified against the DNA. TRBV1 is a pseudogene segment. The CDR3 covers 20 residues. The CDR3 loop is CTSSLRTLAGGPAAANEQFF. In nucleotides, the CDR3 is TGCACCAGCAGCCTCAGGACACTAGCGGGAGGGCCGGCCGCCGCCAATGAGCAGTTCTTC.